Below, 7 T cell receptor beta chains from the same sample are listed, as sequenced in a study of neurological immune-mediated disorders. TCRdb re-called the 5' RACE reads with MiXCR, one entry per CDR3 protein. Altogether 55,000 to 70,000 distinct CDR3 sequences are present, about 10% being singletons, with the ten largest covering 1.5% to 2%. What was sequenced was PBMCs. These receptor sequences come from a man aged 55 to 69 in good health.

J is TRBJ2-6 and V is TRBV11-2, with 7 bases fitting TRBD2. V lost 1 base to trimming and J lost 2 bases; unmatched junction nucleotides: 8. CDR1 and CDR2 (germline): SGHAT, FQNNGV. The CDR3 spans 18 residues. For the CDR3, the DNA is TGTGCCAGCAGCTTAGTGTTGAGGGGACTACCTGGGGCCAACGTCCTGACTTTC. Translated, it gives CASSLVLRGLPGANVLTF.

There are many counts of this clonotype. This sequence joins TRBV20-1 and TRBJ2-5, with D perhaps TRBD1 or TRBD2 (5 bases each). Trimming took off 0 bases at V and 5 bases at J, with 10 bases between the two ends. Germline-derived CDR1 and CDR2 are DFQATT and SNEGSKA (reference sequence). This CDR3 spans 13 amino acids. CDR3 sequence reads: CSARDTGRETQYF. CDR3 DNA sequence: TGCAGTGCTAGAGATACGGGACGGGAGACCCAGTACTTC.

In its sample, this clonotype was seen many times. The CDR3 protein is CASRTDSNYGYTF. The CDR3, as DNA: TGTGCCAGCCGCACGGACAGTAACTATGGCTACACCTTC. The J gene is TRBJ1-2, the V gene TRBV19, with a weak D call TRBD1 (6 bases). V was pared by 9 bases and J by 1 base, with 12 bases between. CDR1 and CDR2 (germline): LNHDA, SQIVND (reference sequence). The CDR3 is made up of 13 amino acids.

In this sample, this clonotype turned up a few times. The rearrangement joins TRBV7-2 to TRBJ2-3; 7 bases map to TRBD1. Germline-derived CDR1 and CDR2 are SGHTA and FQGNSA. The CDR3 runs 14 residues. V lost 4 bases to trimming and J lost 5 bases; unmatched junction nucleotides: 6. CDR3 bases: TGTGCCAGCAGCTCCCAGGGGGTATTAGATACGCAGTATTTT. Translating gives CASSSQGVLDTQYF.

This clonotype was found many times. This sequence joins TRBV27 and TRBJ2-1; 13 nucleotides agree with TRBD2. Germline trimming cut 1 base from V and 5 bases from J; bases unmatched to any gene: 2. Germline V gene lookup returns CDR1 MNHEY and CDR2 SMNVEV (reference sequence). CDR3 length: 16 amino acids. CDR3 coding DNA: TGTGCCAGCAGTTTATTAGGACTAGCGGGAGACAATGAGCAGTTCTTC. It yields the protein CASSLLGLAGDNEQFF.

This clonotype was seen ten or more times. The rearrangement uses TRBV2 and TRBJ2-1; tentatively, D is TRBD2 (5 bases). Germline V lookup: CDR1 SNHLY, CDR2 FYNNEI. The germline V and J ends were trimmed by 6 bases and 7 bases, with 10 bases remaining between them. The CDR3 runs to 12 residues. In DNA form, the CDR3 reads TGTGCCAGCAGCCAAAGAGGGAATGAGCAGTTCTTC. Residues: CASSQRGNEQFF.

This clonotype was counted at least ten times. The V and J genes are TRBV20-1 and TRBJ2-7, with 9 bases that match TRBD1. Germline CDR1 reads DFQATT; CDR2 reads SNEGSKA (reference sequence). V dropped 2 bases and J dropped 4; count of bases not matched to a gene: 6. The CDR3 has 14 amino acids. CDR3: CSARRGQGIYEQYF. The CDR3 coding sequence is TGCAGTGCTAGACGGGGACAGGGCATATACGAGCAGTACTTC.